Listed below are T cell receptor beta chains from one sample, sequenced in a study of cytomegalovirus exposure and HLA in healthy donors. Using immunoSEQ multiplex PCR, the repertoire was profiled, and TCRdb retains in-frame clones only, with some absent. The sample has about 160,000 clones, roughly 72% seen once. Material: PBMCs. All receptors come from a woman aged 40 to 50 in good health and CMV-seronegative. Each CDR3 is given with its conserved first and last residue. D genes are given only for firm matches. The size field is filled for only some rows; it gives once, few, many or a size class.

TGTGCCAGCCATTTAACCGGGACCTACAATGAGCAGTTCTTC,CASHLTGTYNEQFF,NA,NA,TRBV6-1,TRBJ2-1,14
TGCAGCGTTACAGGGGGGGTGACCCAGTACTTC,CSVTGGVTQYF,NA,once,TRBV29-1,TRBJ2-5,11
TGTGCCAGCAGTCGGGACATCTCCTACAATGAGCAGTTCTTC,CASSRDISYNEQFF,NA,once,TRBV28,TRBJ2-1,14
TGCAGCGTTGCAGGGACAGGCTCCTACAATGAGCAGTTCTTC,CSVAGTGSYNEQFF,TRBD1,few,TRBV29-1,TRBJ2-1,14
TGTGCCAGCAGCTTCGAGGACAGGGGGCCAAACACTGAAGCTTTCTTT,CASSFEDRGPNTEAFF,TRBD1,NA,TRBV7-9,TRBJ1-1,16
TGTGCCAGCAGTGGACAGGCTAGCACAGATACGCAGTATTTT,CASSGQASTDTQYF,NA,NA,TRBV6-1,TRBJ2-3,14
TGTGCCAGTAGTATAACGATTGGAGGGGCCCCGTCCTACGAGCAGTACTTC,CASSITIGGAPSYEQYF,NA,once,TRBV19,TRBJ2-7,17
TGCGCCAGCAGCTTGTCAGGAATTGGAGATACGCAGTATTTT,CASSLSGIGDTQYF,NA,NA,TRBV5-1,TRBJ2-3,14
TGTGCCAGCGTAGTGTACGGTCGGTACGAGCAGTACTTC,CASVVYGRYEQYF,NA,few,TRBV6-9,TRBJ2-7,13
TGTGCCAGCATAAATTCTTACAGGGTGAGGCTATGGAATCAGCCCCAGCATTTT,CASINSYRVRLWNQPQHF,NA,NA,TRBV2,TRBJ1-5,18
TGTGCCAGCAGTTTAGTAAGGACAGTTCGAAAGACTGAAGCTTTCTTT,CASSLVRTVRKTEAFF,NA,NA,TRBV27,TRBJ1-1,16
TGTGCCTGGAGCCAATGGCGGACTAGCGGGAGGGCCAGTGAGACCCAGTACTTC,CAWSQWRTSGRASETQYF,TRBD2,NA,TRBV30,TRBJ2-5,18
TGTGCCAGCAGCTTTCAGAGCCCGACTGCTGAAGCTTTCTTT,CASSFQSPTAEAFF,NA,NA,TRBV7-3,TRBJ1-1,14
TGTGCCAGCGCACTTGGAGTCCCACTCTACGAGCAGTACTTC,CASALGVPLYEQYF,NA,NA,TRBV2,TRBJ2-7,14
TGCAGCGTCTCAACAGGGGACGCACTAAGCACCGGGGAGCTGTTTTTT,CSVSTGDALSTGELFF,TRBD1,NA,TRBV29-1,TRBJ2-2,16
TGTGCCAGCAGCCTAGAGCGCGTATTAGAGACCCAGTACTTC,CASSLERVLETQYF,NA,NA,TRBV7-9,TRBJ2-5,14
TGTGCCAGCGAAATCGGACAGGGAGCAGCTTTCTTT,CASEIGQGAAFF,TRBD1,few,TRBV6-6,TRBJ1-1,12
TGCAGCGTCGCAGGGGGGCGAACAGGTAGGGGCACTGAAGCTTTCTTT,CSVAGGRTGRGTEAFF,TRBD1,NA,TRBV29-1,TRBJ1-1,16
TGTGCCTGGAACGAGGCTTTCACTGAAGCTTTCTTT,CAWNEAFTEAFF,NA,NA,TRBV30,TRBJ1-1,12
TGCGCCAGCAGCCCAGGATTACGGGGGGGTTCTAATGAAAAACTGTTTTTT,CASSPGLRGGSNEKLFF,NA,NA,TRBV5-1,TRBJ1-4,17
TGCGCCAGCAGCTTGGGGACAGGCGCCTACGAGCAGTACTTC,CASSLGTGAYEQYF,TRBD1,NA,TRBV5-1,TRBJ2-7,14
TGTGCCAGCAGCTTAAGGCGAAAAGGACTAGCCGGCAATGAGCAGTTCTTC,CASSLRRKGLAGNEQFF,TRBD2,NA,TRBV7-3,TRBJ2-1,17
TGTGCCAGCAGCGTACAGAACTATGGCTACACCTTC,CASSVQNYGYTF,NA,NA,TRBV9,TRBJ1-2,12
TGTGCCAGCAGTGGACAGGGGAGGAATGAGCAGTTCTTC,CASSGQGRNEQFF,TRBD1,few,TRBV2,TRBJ2-1,13
TGTGCCAGCAGCCCATTAGGACTAGCCAACACAGATACGCAGTATTTT,CASSPLGLANTDTQYF,TRBD2,NA,TRBV7-3,TRBJ2-3,16
TGCGCCAGCACCTTTGGTGGGGCCCCCGGGAACACCATATATTTT,CASTFGGAPGNTIYF,NA,NA,TRBV5-1,TRBJ1-3,15
TGTGCCACCAGCAGTGCCTGGGACAGCAGAAATCAGCCCCAGCATTTT,CATSSAWDSRNQPQHF,TRBD1,NA,TRBV15,TRBJ1-5,16
TGTGCCGACGCTAGCGAGGCCTACAATGAGCAGTTCTTC,CADASEAYNEQFF,NA,NA,TRBV2,TRBJ2-1,13
TGCGCCAGCAGCTCGACTAGCGGGAGAAGAGATACGCAGTATTTT,CASSSTSGRRDTQYF,TRBD2,NA,TRBV5-1,TRBJ2-3,15
TGTGCCAGCAGTACAGGGGACGAGCAGTACTTC,CASSTGDEQYF,TRBD1,NA,TRBV28,TRBJ2-7,11
TGCGCCAGCAGCACCGGGACAGGGGACGTAAGGCAAGAGACCCAGTACTTC,CASSTGTGDVRQETQYF,TRBD1,few,TRBV5-1,TRBJ2-5,17
TGTGCCAGCCAACACGCCGCCTCCTACGAGCAGTACTTC,CASQHAASYEQYF,NA,NA,TRBV6-1,TRBJ2-7,13
TGTGCCAGCAGTTTCTCTGAACTAGCGGGAGAGCAGTTCTTC,CASSFSELAGEQFF,TRBD2,NA,TRBV6-5,TRBJ2-1,14
TGTGCCAGCAAAAGGCGGGGGGATAACTATGGCTACACCTTC,CASKRRGDNYGYTF,NA,NA,TRBV21-1,TRBJ1-2,14
TGTGCCAGAAGCTTGGTAGGGGGAGGGGGCACTGAAGCTTTCTTT,CARSLVGGGGTEAFF,NA,NA,TRBV5-3,TRBJ1-1,15
TGTGCCTGGACGCCGTTTGGGGCTGGAGGCTACACCTTC,CAWTPFGAGGYTF,NA,few,TRBV30,TRBJ1-2,13
TGTGCCAGCAGCTTAGCGGGACAAGTCACAGATACGCAGTATTTT,CASSLAGQVTDTQYF,NA,NA,TRBV7-9,TRBJ2-3,15
TGTGCCAGCAGCCCTCGACTCCTTGCGGGGGATCTTTCAGATACGCAGTATTTT,CASSPRLLAGDLSDTQYF,TRBD2,NA,TRBV14,TRBJ2-3,18
TGTGCCAGCAGCCAGGGACAGGGGTATGGCTACACCTTC,CASSQGQGYGYTF,TRBD1,once,TRBV7-9,TRBJ1-2,13
TGTGCCAGCAGCGTAGGTGCGGGAGTGGGAAATGAGCAGTTCTTC,CASSVGAGVGNEQFF,TRBD2,NA,TRBV9,TRBJ2-1,15
TGCGCCAGCAGCTTGGTCTTAAGGGGGCCCACCGGGGAGCTGTTTTTT,CASSLVLRGPTGELFF,TRBD1,NA,TRBV5-1,TRBJ2-2,16